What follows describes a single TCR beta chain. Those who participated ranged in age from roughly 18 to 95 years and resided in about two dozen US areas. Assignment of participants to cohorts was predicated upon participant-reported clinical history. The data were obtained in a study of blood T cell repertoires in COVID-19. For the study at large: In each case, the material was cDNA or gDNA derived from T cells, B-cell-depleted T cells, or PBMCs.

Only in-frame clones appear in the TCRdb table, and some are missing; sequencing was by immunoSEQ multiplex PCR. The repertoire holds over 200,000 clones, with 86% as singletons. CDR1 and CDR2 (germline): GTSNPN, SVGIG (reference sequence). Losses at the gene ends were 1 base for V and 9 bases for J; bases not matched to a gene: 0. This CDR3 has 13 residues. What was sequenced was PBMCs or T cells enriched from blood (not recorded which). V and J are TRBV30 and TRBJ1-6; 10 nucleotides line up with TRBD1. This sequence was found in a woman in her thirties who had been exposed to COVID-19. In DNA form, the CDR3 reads TGTGCCTGGAGTGGGGACAGGGGTTCACCCCTCCACTTT. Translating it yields CAWSGDRGSPLHF.